This T cell receptor (beta chain) emerged from a study of regulatory T cells in long-lasting Graves disease. This CDR3 has 16 amino acids. The V gene's germline CDR1 is MNHNS and CDR2 SASEGT. V was pared by 4 bases and J by 0 bases, with 8 bases of the junction left unmatched. This clonotype showed up many times. Its specificity is not known. Study results and limitations: Less diverse TCR repertoires were seen in persistent Graves' patients than in newly diagnosed ones.

Time point meaning: newly diagnosed GD, antithyroid drugs for less than 3 months. Isolated PBMC RNA provided the starting material for the TCR library. CDR3-region Arm-PCR and iRepertoire HTBI primers produced the TCR beta libraries. TCRdb processed the multiplex PCR reads anew with MiXCR; each CDR3 protein has one entry. The sample consists of a few hundred thousand distinct CDR3 sequences, 15% to 20% of them appearing once. Another study also made use of these data, one on T cells in Graves' hyperthyroidism and ophthalmopathy.

The TCR was taken from a young woman with Graves disease. The V and J genes are TRBV6-1 and TRBJ2-7; TRBD1 matches 8 bases. Sequenced material: peripheral blood mononuclear cells (PBMCs), taken at new diagnosis, from a patient treated with antithyroid drugs. CDR3 amino acids: CASSGRRTGNSYEQYF. The CDR3 DNA is TGTGCCAGCAGTGGACGCCGGACAGGGAACTCCTACGAGCAGTACTTC.